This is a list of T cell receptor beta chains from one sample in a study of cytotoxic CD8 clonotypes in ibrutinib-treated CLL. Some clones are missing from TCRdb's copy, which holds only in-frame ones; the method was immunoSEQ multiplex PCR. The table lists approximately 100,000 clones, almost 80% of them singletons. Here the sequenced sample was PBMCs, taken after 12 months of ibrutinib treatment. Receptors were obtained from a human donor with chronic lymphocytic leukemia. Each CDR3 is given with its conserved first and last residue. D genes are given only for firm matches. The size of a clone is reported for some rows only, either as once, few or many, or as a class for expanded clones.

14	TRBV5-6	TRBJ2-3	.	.	TGTGCCAGCAGCTTGGGACGGGGTGTGGATACGCAGTATTTT	CASSLGRGVDTQYF
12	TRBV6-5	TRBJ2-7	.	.	TGTGCCAGCAGTCCAGGGGCACGGGCAAAGTACTTC	CASSPGARAKYF
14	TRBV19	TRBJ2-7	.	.	TGTGCCAGTAGTATAGAGGTCAGGTCCTACGAGCAGTACTTC	CASSIEVRSYEQYF
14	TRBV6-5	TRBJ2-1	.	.	TGTGCCAGCAGTGAGGGCCTAGTTACTGGTGAGCAGTTCTTC	CASSEGLVTGEQFF
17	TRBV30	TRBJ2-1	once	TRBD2	TGTGCCTGGAGTGTACAAGGTTTACTAGCGGGCTACAATGAGCAGTTCTTC	CAWSVQGLLAGYNEQFF
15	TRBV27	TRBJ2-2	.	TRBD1	TGTGCCAGCAGTTTCGGGACAGCCAACACCGGGGAGCTGTTTTTT	CASSFGTANTGELFF
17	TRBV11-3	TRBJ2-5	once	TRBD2	TGTGCCAGCAGCCCGTCGCGGGGGGGAGCCGGCCAAGAGACCCAGTACTTC	CASSPSRGGAGQETQYF
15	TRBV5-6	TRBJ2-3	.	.	TGTGCCAGCAGCTTGGCTGGTCTAGTGAGTGATACGCAGTATTTT	CASSLAGLVSDTQYF
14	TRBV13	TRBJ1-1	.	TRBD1	TGTGCCAGCAGTTTAAACAGGGGCGGTACTGAAGCTTTCTTT	CASSLNRGGTEAFF
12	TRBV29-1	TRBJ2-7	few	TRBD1	TGCAGCGTGGCACAGGGGGCGCGGGAGCAGTACTTC	CSVAQGAREQYF
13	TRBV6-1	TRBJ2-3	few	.	TGTGCCAGCAGGGCGGGAAGCACAGATACGCAGTATTTT	CASRAGSTDTQYF
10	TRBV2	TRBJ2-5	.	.	TGTGCCAGCAGACAGGAGACCCAGTACTTC	CASRQETQYF
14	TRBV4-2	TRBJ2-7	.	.	TGTGCCAGCAGCCGCGAAGAACAGGGATACGAGCAGTACTTC	CASSREEQGYEQYF
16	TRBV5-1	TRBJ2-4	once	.	TGCGCCAGCAGGGACCGGGGACAAGGTGGGGGAAACATTCAGTACTTC	CASRDRGQGGGNIQYF
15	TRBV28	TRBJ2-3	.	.	TGTGCCAGCACCACATGGGGCTTAAGCACAGATACGCAGTATTTT	CASTTWGLSTDTQYF
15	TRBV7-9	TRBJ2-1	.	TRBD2	TGTGCCAGCAGCTTCACTAGCGGTCCACGGAATGAGCAGTTCTTC	CASSFTSGPRNEQFF
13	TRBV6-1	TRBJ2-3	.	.	TGTGCCAGCCGCGGGACACTTCCAGATACGCAGTATTTT	CASRGTLPDTQYF
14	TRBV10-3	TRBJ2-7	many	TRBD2	TGTGCCATCACCGAGACGGCGGGGGGGTACGAGCAGTACTTC	CAITETAGGYEQYF
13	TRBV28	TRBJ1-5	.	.	TGTGCCAGCAGGTCTTTAGGGGAACAGCCCCAGCATTTT	CASRSLGEQPQHF
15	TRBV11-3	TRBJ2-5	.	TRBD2	TGTGCCAGCAGCTTCCGGACTAGCGGGGGGGAGACCCAGTACTTC	CASSFRTSGGETQYF
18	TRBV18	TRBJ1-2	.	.	TGTGCCAGCTCACCACCGGTGGAGCGAGGGAGGGAGAACTATGGCTACACCTTC	CASSPPVERGRENYGYTF
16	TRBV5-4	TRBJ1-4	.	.	TGTGCCAGCAGCACCATGGACATTGGGGCTAATGAAAAACTGTTTTTT	CASSTMDIGANEKLFF
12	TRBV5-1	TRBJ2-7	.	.	TGCGCCAGCAGCTTGGACGGGTACGAGCAGTACTTC	CASSLDGYEQYF
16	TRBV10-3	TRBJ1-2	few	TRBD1	TGTGCCATCAGTGACGGGGGGACAGGGGGCTTCTATGGCTACACCTTC	CAISDGGTGGFYGYTF
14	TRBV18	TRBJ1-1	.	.	TGTGCCAGCTCACCAATCCTGGACCCCGCAGGGGCTTTCTTT	CASSPILDPAGAFF
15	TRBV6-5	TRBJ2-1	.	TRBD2	TGTGCCAGCAGGGTGACTAGCGGGGGGAACAATGAGCAGTTCTTC	CASRVTSGGNNEQFF
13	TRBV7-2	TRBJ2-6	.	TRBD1	TGTGCCAGCAGCTCCACACCCGGGACAGAGCTTGCTTTC	CASSSTPGTELAF
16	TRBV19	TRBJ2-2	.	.	TGTGCCAGTACCCTGGATTGGGCGATGAACACCGGGGAGCTGTTTTTT	CASTLDWAMNTGELFF
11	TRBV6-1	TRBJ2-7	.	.	TGTGCCAGCAAAACTCCGAACGAGCAGTACTTC	CASKTPNEQYF
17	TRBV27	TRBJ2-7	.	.	TGTGCCAGCAGACCCCCAGGGGGGACATTACGCTCCTACGAGCAGTACTTC	CASRPPGGTLRSYEQYF
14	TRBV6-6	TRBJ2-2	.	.	TGTGCCAGCAGTCCCGGGACACCCACCGGGGAGCTGTTTTTT	CASSPGTPTGELFF
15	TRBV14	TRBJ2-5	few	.	TGTGCCAGCAGCCAAGAAGGGCGATCCCGGGAGACCCAGTACTTC	CASSQEGRSRETQYF
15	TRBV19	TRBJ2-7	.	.	TGTGCCAGTAGGTCCTTACGCAGGGGCTCCTACGAGCAGTACTTC	CASRSLRRGSYEQYF
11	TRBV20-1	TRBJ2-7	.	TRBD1	TGCAGTGCTAAAACAGGGGGCGAGCAGTACTTC	CSAKTGGEQYF
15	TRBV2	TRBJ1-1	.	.	TGTGCCAGCAGTGAGAGGGAGGGGGTAGGACCTGAAGCTTTCTTT	CASSEREGVGPEAFF
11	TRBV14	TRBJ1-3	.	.	TGTGCCAGCAGTTCCGCGGACACCATATATTTT	CASSSADTIYF
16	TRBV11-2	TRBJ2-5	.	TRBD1	TGTGCCAGCAGCTTAGATCTAACAGGGGGGTCGGAGACCCAGTACTTC	CASSLDLTGGSETQYF
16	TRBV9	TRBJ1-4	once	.	TGTGCCAGCAGCCTAACCACTGCTCAGGGGCCTGAAAAACTGTTTTTT	CASSLTTAQGPEKLFF
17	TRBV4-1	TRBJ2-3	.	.	TGCGCCAGCAGCCAAGATACCGTCGGCACATCCACAGATACGCAGTATTTT	CASSQDTVGTSTDTQYF
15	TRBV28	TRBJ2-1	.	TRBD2	TGTGCCAGCAGTTTATGGACTAGCGGGGGCAGCGAGCAGTTCTTC	CASSLWTSGGSEQFF
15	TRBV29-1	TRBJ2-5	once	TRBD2	TGCAGCGTTGATAAACTAGCGGGGAACCAAGAGACCCAGTACTTC	CSVDKLAGNQETQYF
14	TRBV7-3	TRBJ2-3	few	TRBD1	TGTGCCAGCAGCTCACAGGGGGCTGCAGATACGCAGTATTTT	CASSSQGAADTQYF
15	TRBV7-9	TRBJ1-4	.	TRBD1	TGTGCCAGCAGCCCTTCCGGGACAGGGCTTGAAAAACTGTTTTTT	CASSPSGTGLEKLFF
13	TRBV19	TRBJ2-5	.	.	TGTGCCAGTAGTAATCCGGGTGTCAAGACCCAGTACTTC	CASSNPGVKTQYF
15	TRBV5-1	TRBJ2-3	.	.	TGCGCCAGCAATTCCCCCGGGGCTAACACAGATACGCAGTATTTT	CASNSPGANTDTQYF
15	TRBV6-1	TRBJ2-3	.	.	TGTGCCAGCAGTTTACAGGGGAGGGTGTCTGATACGCAGTATTTT	CASSLQGRVSDTQYF
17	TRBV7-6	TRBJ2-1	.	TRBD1	TGTGCCAGCAGCTTAGTACCAGGGGGCAGCTCCTACAATGAGCAGTTCTTC	CASSLVPGGSSYNEQFF
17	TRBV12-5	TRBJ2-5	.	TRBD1	TGTGCTAGTGGTTTGGAGGCCGACAGGGGCGGTGGAGAGACCCAGTACTTC	CASGLEADRGGGETQYF
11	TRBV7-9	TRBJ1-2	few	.	TGTGCCAGCAGCTTAGGACAGCGAGGCACCTTC	CASSLGQRGTF
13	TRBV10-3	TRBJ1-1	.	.	TGTGCCATCAGGAGTAGTTCAAACACTGAAGCTTTCTTT	CAIRSSSNTEAFF
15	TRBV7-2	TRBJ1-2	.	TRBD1	TGTGCCAGCAGCCCCGGGACAGGGAAAGGCTATGGCTACACCTTC	CASSPGTGKGYGYTF
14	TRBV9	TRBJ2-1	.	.	TGTGCCAGCAGCGGACTAGTGGTAGCCAATGAGCAGTTCTTC	CASSGLVVANEQFF
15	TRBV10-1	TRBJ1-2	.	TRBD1	TGCGCCAGCACACCTTCCGGACAGGGGTTCCTTGGCTACACCTTC	CASTPSGQGFLGYTF
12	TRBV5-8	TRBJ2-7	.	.	TGTGCCAGCAGCAAGAGGGCCTACGAGCAGTACTTC	CASSKRAYEQYF